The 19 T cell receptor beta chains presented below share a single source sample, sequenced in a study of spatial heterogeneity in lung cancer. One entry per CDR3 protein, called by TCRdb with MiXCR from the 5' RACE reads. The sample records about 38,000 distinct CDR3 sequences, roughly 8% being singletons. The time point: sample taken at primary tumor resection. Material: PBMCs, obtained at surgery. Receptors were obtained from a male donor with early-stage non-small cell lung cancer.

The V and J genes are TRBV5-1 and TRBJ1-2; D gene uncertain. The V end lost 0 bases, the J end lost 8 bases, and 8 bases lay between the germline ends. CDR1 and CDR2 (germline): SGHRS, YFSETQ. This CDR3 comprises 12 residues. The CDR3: CASSLGDGGYTF. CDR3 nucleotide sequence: TGCGCCAGCAGCTTGGGTGATGGGGGCTACACCTTC.

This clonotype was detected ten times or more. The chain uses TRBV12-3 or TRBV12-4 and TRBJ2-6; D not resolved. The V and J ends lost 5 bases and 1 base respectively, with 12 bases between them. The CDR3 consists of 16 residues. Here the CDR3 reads CASSIAGPSGANVLTF. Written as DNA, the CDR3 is TGTGCCAGCAGTATCGCCGGGCCTTCTGGGGCCAACGTCCTGACTTTC.

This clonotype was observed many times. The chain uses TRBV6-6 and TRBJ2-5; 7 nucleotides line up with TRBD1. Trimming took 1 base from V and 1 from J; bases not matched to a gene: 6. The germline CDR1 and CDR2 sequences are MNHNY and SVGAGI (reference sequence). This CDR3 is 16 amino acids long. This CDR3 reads CASSYLQGLPQETQYF. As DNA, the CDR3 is TGTGCCAGCAGTTACTTACAGGGGCTCCCCCAAGAGACCCAGTACTTC.

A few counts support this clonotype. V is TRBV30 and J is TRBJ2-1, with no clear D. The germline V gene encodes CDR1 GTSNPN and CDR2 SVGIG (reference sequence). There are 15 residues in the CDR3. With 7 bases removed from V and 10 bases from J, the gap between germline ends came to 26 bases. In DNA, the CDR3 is TGTGCCTACCACACTTGGGGTGGGGTGGCTGGGGAGCAGTTCTTC. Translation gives CAYHTWGGVAGEQFF.

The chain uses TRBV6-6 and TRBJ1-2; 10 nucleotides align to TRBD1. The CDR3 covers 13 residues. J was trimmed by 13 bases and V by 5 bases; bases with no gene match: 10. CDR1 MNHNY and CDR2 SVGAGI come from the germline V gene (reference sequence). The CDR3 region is CASSPRTGGGVTF. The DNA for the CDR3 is TGTGCCAGCAGTCCCCGGACAGGGGGGGGAGTCACCTTC.

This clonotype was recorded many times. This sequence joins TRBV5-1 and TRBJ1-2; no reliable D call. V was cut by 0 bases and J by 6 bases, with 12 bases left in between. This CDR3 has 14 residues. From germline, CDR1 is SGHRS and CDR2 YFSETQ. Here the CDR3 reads CASSLERTRDGYTF. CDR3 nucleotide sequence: TGCGCCAGCAGCTTGGAACGCACCCGTGATGGCTACACCTTC.

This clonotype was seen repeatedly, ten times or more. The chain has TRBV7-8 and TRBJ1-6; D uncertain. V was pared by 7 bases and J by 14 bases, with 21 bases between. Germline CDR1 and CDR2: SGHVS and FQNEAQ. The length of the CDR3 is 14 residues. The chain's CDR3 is CASTRQGPRGSLHF. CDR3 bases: TGTGCCAGCACCCGACAAGGACCCCGGGGTTCCCTCCACTTT. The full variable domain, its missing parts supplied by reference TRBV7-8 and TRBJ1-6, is GAGVSQSPRYKVAKRGQDVALRCDPISGHVSLFWYQQALGQGPEFLTYFQNEAQLDKSGLPSDRFFAERPEGSVSTLKIQRTQQEDSAVYLCASTRQGPRGSLHFGNGTRLTVT.

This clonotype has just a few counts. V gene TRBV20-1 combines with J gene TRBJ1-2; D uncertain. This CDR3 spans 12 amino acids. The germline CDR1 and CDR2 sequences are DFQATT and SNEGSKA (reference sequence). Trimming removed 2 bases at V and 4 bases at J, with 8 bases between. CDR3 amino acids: CSARIVGYGYTF. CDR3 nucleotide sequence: TGCAGTGCTAGAATTGTGGGCTATGGCTACACCTTC.

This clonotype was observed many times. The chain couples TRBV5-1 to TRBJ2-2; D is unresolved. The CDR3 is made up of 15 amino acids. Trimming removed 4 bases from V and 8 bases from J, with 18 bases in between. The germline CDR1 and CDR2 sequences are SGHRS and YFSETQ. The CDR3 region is CASSPEPTVKGELFF. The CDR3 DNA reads TGCGCCAGCAGCCCGGAACCCACTGTCAAGGGGGAGCTGTTTTTT.

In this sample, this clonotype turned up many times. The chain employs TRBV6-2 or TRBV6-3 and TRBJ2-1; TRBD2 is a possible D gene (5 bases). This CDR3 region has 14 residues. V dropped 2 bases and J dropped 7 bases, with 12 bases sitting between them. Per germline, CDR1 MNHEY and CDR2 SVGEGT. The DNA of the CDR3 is TGTGCCAGCAGTTACCAGGACTTGTTTAATGAGCAGTTCTTC. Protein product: CASSYQDLFNEQFF.

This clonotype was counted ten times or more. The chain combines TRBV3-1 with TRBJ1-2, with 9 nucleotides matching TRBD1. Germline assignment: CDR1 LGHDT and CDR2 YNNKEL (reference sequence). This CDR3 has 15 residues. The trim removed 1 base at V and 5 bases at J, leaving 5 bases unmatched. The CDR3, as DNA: TGTGCCAGCAGCCAAGTGGCCGGGACAGGGTATGGCTACACCTTC. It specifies CASSQVAGTGYGYTF.

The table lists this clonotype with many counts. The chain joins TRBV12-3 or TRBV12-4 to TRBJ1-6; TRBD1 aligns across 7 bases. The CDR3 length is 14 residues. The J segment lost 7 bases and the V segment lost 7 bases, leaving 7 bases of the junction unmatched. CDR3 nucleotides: TGTGCCAGCACCCGACAGGGAAAGAATTCACCCCTCCACTTT. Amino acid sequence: CASTRQGKNSPLHF.

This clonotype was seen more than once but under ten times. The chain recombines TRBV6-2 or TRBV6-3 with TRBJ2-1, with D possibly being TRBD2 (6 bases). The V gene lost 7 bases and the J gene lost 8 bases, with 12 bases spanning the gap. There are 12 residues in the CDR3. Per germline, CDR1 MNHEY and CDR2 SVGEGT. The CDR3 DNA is TGTGCCAGCACTCCACGCGGGGATGAGCAGTTCTTC. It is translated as CASTPRGDEQFF.

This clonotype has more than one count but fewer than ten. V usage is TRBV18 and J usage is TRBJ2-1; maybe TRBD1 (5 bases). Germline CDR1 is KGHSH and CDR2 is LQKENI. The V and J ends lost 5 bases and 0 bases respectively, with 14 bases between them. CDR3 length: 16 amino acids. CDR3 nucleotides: TGTGCCAGCTCAAGGGATAAGGGGCTCTCCTACAATGAGCAGTTCTTC. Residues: CASSRDKGLSYNEQFF.

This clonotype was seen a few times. CDR3 residues: CASSYLRQANTGELFF. For the CDR3, the DNA is TGTGCCAGCAGTTACCTCCGACAGGCGAACACCGGGGAGCTGTTTTTT. The chain is built from TRBV6-6 and TRBJ2-2; possibly TRBD1 for D (6 bases). Deletions cut 2 bases from V and 0 bases from J, with 10 bases between. The CDR3 totals 16 residues. Germline V gene sequence: CDR1 MNHNY, CDR2 SVGAGI (reference sequence).

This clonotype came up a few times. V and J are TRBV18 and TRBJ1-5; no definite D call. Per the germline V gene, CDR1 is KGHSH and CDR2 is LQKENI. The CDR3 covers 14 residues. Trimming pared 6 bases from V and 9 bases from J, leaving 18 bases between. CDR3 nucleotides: TGTGCCAGCTCTTCCGAGGCCGGGGAGACGCCCCAGCATTTT. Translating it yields CASSSEAGETPQHF.

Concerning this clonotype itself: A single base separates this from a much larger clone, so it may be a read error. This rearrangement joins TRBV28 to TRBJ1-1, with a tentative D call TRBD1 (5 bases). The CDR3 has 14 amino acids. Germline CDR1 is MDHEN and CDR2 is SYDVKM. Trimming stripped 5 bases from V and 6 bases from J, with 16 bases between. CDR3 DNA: TGTGCCAGCAGTAGGCTGTCGGGGGAGGCTGAAGCTTTCTTT. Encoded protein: CASSRLSGEAEAFF.

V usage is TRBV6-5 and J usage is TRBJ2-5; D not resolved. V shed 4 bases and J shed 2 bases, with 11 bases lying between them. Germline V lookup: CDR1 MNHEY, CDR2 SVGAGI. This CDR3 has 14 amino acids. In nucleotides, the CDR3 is TGTGCCAGCAGTTCCCCTGCGGAGCAAGAGACCCAGTACTTC. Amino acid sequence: CASSSPAEQETQYF.

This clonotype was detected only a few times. The CDR3 sequence is CASSPVSGGRDPIDEQFF. CDR3 coding DNA: TGTGCCAGCAGCCCCGTCTCCGGGGGGCGGGACCCCATTGATGAGCAGTTCTTC. This sequence joins TRBV7-2 and TRBJ2-1, with D possibly TRBD2 on 7 matching bases. Germline values: CDR1 SGHTA, CDR2 FQGNSA. V was clipped by 5 bases and J by 8 bases, with 28 bases between them. This CDR3 spans 18 amino acids.